The TCR beta chain under discussion was sequenced for a study of CD8+ T cells in alopecia areata. This clone was seen only a few times. Its antigen is not identified. Extraction and reverse transcription of RNA yielded cDNA as the sequencing template. Clones were sequenced by immunoSEQ multiplex PCR, and TCRdb holds only the in-frame ones, with some missing. The data hold roughly 60,000 clones, with 44% observed a single time. Study results and caveats: Alopecia totalis/universalis scalp especially showed more expanded CD8+ clones than normal scalp. With patients, TCR sharing proved less clear than in mice, a difference possibly related to HLA.

It was from alopecia areata patients that lesional scalp punch biopsies and peripheral blood were collected. Germline CDR1 is SEHNR and CDR2 is FQNEAQ (reference sequence). This CDR3 has 16 amino acids. Trimming removed 4 bases at V and 6 bases at J, with 18 bases between. Sequenced input: NKG2D-low CD8+ T cells sorted from blood. The sequence came from a human donor with alopecia areata. The gene calls are TRBV7-9 and TRBJ2-2; TRBD2 is a possible D gene (5 bases). CDR3 bases: TGTGCCAGCAGCTCGCCCCCTATGGGAGCGGCCGGGGAGCTGTTTTTT. This gives the protein CASSSPPMGAAGELFF.